Here is one T cell receptor (beta chain) with its context. The target antigen is unknown. The sample comes from a study of vaccination effects on CD4 cells after COVID-19. Profiled with immunoSEQ multiplex PCR; TCRdb holds only in-frame clones, not every one. Altogether under 40,000 clones are present, about 70% being singletons, with the ten largest covering 4.2%. Cells that had been cultured for roughly ten days were the source of isolated CD4+ T cells. Vaccine recipients lacked prior SARS-CoV-2 infection and had negative nucleocapsid antibodies. Cultures got half-medium changes with IL-2 on days 3 and 7. Regarding the study as a whole: Late post-vaccination samples showed marked contraction of infection- and vaccine-induced clones.

The length of the CDR3 is 14 residues. Germline loops: CDR1 LNHDA, CDR2 SQIVND (reference sequence). Trimming removed 2 bases at V and 1 base at J, with 8 bases between. The rearrangement links TRBV19 to TRBJ1-1, with D perhaps TRBD1 (6 bases). The receptor was derived from a human donor who received a COVID-19 vaccine. Specimen: CD4+ T cells from PBMCs cultured without peptide, collected before COVID-19 vaccination. CDR3 loop: CASSITQGNTEAFF. In DNA, the CDR3 is TGTGCCAGTAGTATAACACAGGGGAACACTGAAGCTTTCTTT. The variable domain in full, completed from reference TRBV19 and TRBJ1-1, reads DGGITQSPKYLFRKEGQNVTLSCEQNLNHDAMYWYRQDPGQGLRLIYYSQIVNDFQKGDIAEGYSVSREKKESFPLTVTSAQKNPTAFYLCASSITQGNTEAFFGQGTRLTVV.